A selection of T cell receptor beta chains follows, all from one sample in a study of blood T cell repertoires in COVID-19. The protocol was immunoSEQ multiplex PCR, while the TCRdb copy is restricted to in-frame clones and leaves out a portion. The profile covers about 360,000 clones, with 81% appearing a single time and 0.85% to 1.3% taken by the ten largest. The material sequenced was peripheral blood. The receptors originated from a human donor with acute or convalescent COVID-19. The donor label of this sample is uncertain. Each CDR3 is given with its conserved first and last residue. A D gene is named only where the DNA matches it firmly. Clone size appears in some rows only: once, few, many, or a class for an expanded clone.

TRBV25-1,-,TRBJ2-1,-,TGTGCCAGCAGTGAATATAAAGGGACTTTTTACAATGAGCAGTTCTTC,CASSEYKGTFYNEQFF
TRBV10-2,once,TRBJ2-1,TRBD2,TGCGCCAGCAGTCCCGGGGGGGAGCAGTTCTTC,CASSPGGEQFF
TRBV19,-,TRBJ2-1,TRBD2,TGTGCCAGTAGTATACTCCTACTAGCGGGTGAGCAGTTCTTC,CASSILLLAGEQFF
TRBV5-1,-,TRBJ2-7,TRBD1,TGCGCCAGCAGACCCGGACAGGGGACGACCTACGAGCAGTACTTC,CASRPGQGTTYEQYF
TRBV28,-,TRBJ2-1,-,TGTGCCAGCAGACAGGGCGGCCCCTCGGCACGGGGGCAGTTCTTC,CASRQGGPSARGQFF
TRBV29-1,-,TRBJ2-1,-,TGCAGCGTTGGATTTACTTTCGAGCAGTTCTTC,CSVGFTFEQFF
TRBV5-5,once,TRBJ1-4,-,TGTGCCAGCAGCTTGGGAGCAGGAACTAATGAAAAACTGTTTTTT,CASSLGAGTNEKLFF
TRBV30,-,TRBJ1-3,-,TGTGCCTGGAAGCAGGGGAACTCTGGAAACACCATATATTTT,CAWKQGNSGNTIYF
TRBV7-9,once,TRBJ2-2,-,TGTGCCAGCAGCTTCTGGACATCGAACACCGGGGAGCTGTTTTTT,CASSFWTSNTGELFF
TRBV28,-,TRBJ1-2,TRBD1,TGTGCCAGCAGTCGTGGACAGGGAAGTCGCTACACCTTC,CASSRGQGSRYTF
TRBV18,-,TRBJ1-2,-,TGTGCCAGCTCACCACCGTCGGAGGTCTATGGCTACACCTTC,CASSPPSEVYGYTF
TRBV2,-,TRBJ1-2,-,TGTGCCAGCAGTTCCGACAGGAACTATGGCTACACCTTC,CASSSDRNYGYTF
TRBV6-1,once,TRBJ1-2,TRBD1,TGTGCCAGCAGTGAATTTCACAGGGGCTATGGCTACACCTTC,CASSEFHRGYGYTF
TRBV9,-,TRBJ2-2,TRBD2,TGTGCCAGCAGCTCCCGCGGGGGGGCCTCCGGGGAGCTGTTTTTT,CASSSRGGASGELFF
TRBV5-4,-,TRBJ1-1,-,TGTGCCAGCACCAAGGGGTCGGGGAACACTGAAGCTTTCTTT,CASTKGSGNTEAFF
TRBV5-4,once,TRBJ2-1,TRBD2,TGTGCCAGCAGCTTGGTCGCTAGCGGGAGATCTGAGCAGTTCTTC,CASSLVASGRSEQFF
TRBV18,-,TRBJ2-7,TRBD1,TGTGCCAGCTCACCACAAGGGGGCCACTACGAGCAGTACTTC,CASSPQGGHYEQYF
TRBV11-1,-,TRBJ1-2,-,TGTGCCAGCAGCTTTTCACGGGCTAACTATGGCTACACCTTC,CASSFSRANYGYTF
TRBV20-1,-,TRBJ2-5,-,TGCAGTGTGAGATTAGAGACCCAGTACTTC,CSVRLETQYF
TRBV5-5,-,TRBJ1-4,-,TGTGCCAGCAGCTCACAGGCTGCGGTAGGAAACGAAAAACTGTTTTTT,CASSSQAAVGNEKLFF
TRBV6-1,-,TRBJ2-6,-,TGTGCCAGCAGTGACACAGGGACCGGGGCCAACGTCCTGACTTTC,CASSDTGTGANVLTF
TRBV7-7,-,TRBJ2-3,-,TGTGCCAGCAGCTTGTCGAGCGGCGCAGATACGCAGTATTTT,CASSLSSGADTQYF
TRBV6-6,-,TRBJ2-2,TRBD2,TGTGCCAGCAGCAACCGCGGGGGGGCCGCCGGGGAGCTGTTTTTT,CASSNRGGAAGELFF
TRBV3-1/TRBV3-2,-,TRBJ1-1,TRBD1,TGTGCCAGCAGCGACCGGGACAGCGTCCCGAACACTGAAGCTTTCTTT,CASSDRDSVPNTEAFF
TRBV7-9,-,TRBJ2-7,-,TGTGCCAGCAGCCACTCCTACGAGCAGTACTTC,CASSHSYEQYF
TRBV3-1/TRBV3-2,-,TRBJ1-2,-,TGTGCCAGCAGCCCAACAGCTAACTATGGCTACACCTTC,CASSPTANYGYTF
TRBV18,-,TRBJ2-2,-,TGTGCCAGCTCACAACGACAGGTGGGCTCGAACACCGGGGAGCTGTTTTTT,CASSQRQVGSNTGELFF
TRBV7-9,-,TRBJ1-2,TRBD1,TGTGCCAGCAGCTCAGACAGGGGACCTAGTGGCTACACCTTC,CASSSDRGPSGYTF
TRBV29-1,-,TRBJ1-2,-,TGCAGCGCCAAGACAGGCGTCGAGACCTTC,CSAKTGVETF
TRBV6-1,few,TRBJ2-5,TRBD1,TGTGCCAGCAGTGACCGACAGGGTTTGGAGACCCAGTACTTC,CASSDRQGLETQYF
TRBV28,-,TRBJ1-5,-,TGTGCCAGCGGTGGGACACTTAGCAATCAGCCCCAGCATTTT,CASGGTLSNQPQHF